The next 19 T cell receptor beta chains were all read from a single sample in a study of regulatory T cells in long-lasting Graves disease. iRepertoire HTBI primers and Arm-PCR of CDR3 regions built TCR beta libraries. TCRdb called the multiplex PCR reads again in MiXCR, with one record for every CDR3 protein. Among hundreds of thousands of distinct CDR3 sequences listed, 15% to 18% were seen once. The time point here: newly diagnosed GD, antithyroid drugs for less than 3 months. PBMC RNA was the source of the TCR library. Specimen: peripheral blood mononuclear cells (PBMCs), collected at new diagnosis, from a patient treated with antithyroid drugs. These TCRs come from a female donor with Graves disease.

The gene calls are TRBV11-2 and TRBJ1-4; 8 bases fit TRBD1. V shed 4 bases and J 3 bases; nucleotides not matched to a gene: 4. The germline V gene has CDR1 SGHAT and CDR2 FQNNGV. There are 15 residues in the CDR3. CDR3: CASSSRGQANEKLFF. The CDR3 DNA is TGTGCCAGCAGCTCGCGGGGACAGGCTAATGAAAAACTGTTTTTT. Variable domain in full (rest from reference TRBV11-2 and TRBJ1-4): EAGVAQSPRYKIIEKRQSVAFWCNPISGHATLYWYQQILGQGPKLLIQFQNNGVVDDSQLPKDRFSAERLKGVDSTLKIQPAKLEDSAVYLCASSSRGQANEKLFFGSGTQLSVL.

This clonotype was seen at least ten times. This sequence joins TRBV28 and TRBJ1-6, with D hard to call. Germline V lookup: CDR1 MDHEN, CDR2 SYDVKM. Trimming shortened V by 6 bases and J by 0 bases, and 9 bases separated the two germline ends. The CDR3 has 15 residues. CDR3 nucleotides: TGTGCCAGCAGAACCCCCAGCTCCTATAATTCACCCCTCCACTTT. This codes for CASRTPSSYNSPLHF.

At least ten counts were recorded for this clonotype. The chain has TRBV15 and TRBJ1-1, with D uncertain. CDR1 is LNHNV, CDR2 YYDKDF, per germline (reference sequence). The CDR3 loop spans 13 amino acids. Trimming took 5 bases from V and 5 from J, leaving 12 bases between them. CDR3 amino acids: CATSPDLRTEAFF. The CDR3 nucleotides read TGTGCCACCAGCCCCGACTTGCGGACTGAAGCTTTCTTT. Drawing the rest from reference TRBV15 and TRBJ1-1, the complete variable domain is DAMVIQNPRYQVTQFGKPVTLSCSQTLNHNVMYWYQQKSSQAPKLLFHYYDKDFNNEADTPDNFQSRRPNTSFCFLDIRSPGLGDTAMYLCATSPDLRTEAFFGQGTRLTVV.

This clonotype was counted ten times or more. The rearrangement uses TRBV6-1 and TRBJ2-2, with a weak D call TRBD2 (6 bases). Trimming stripped 7 bases from V and 4 bases from J, with 16 bases between. The CDR3 runs to 15 residues. CDR1 is MNHNS, CDR2 SASEGT, per germline. The CDR3 sequence: CASKLAGMATGELFF. CDR3 in DNA: TGTGCCAGCAAATTGGCGGGAATGGCCACCGGGGAGCTGTTTTTT.

This sequence joins TRBV20-1 and TRBJ2-1; 8 bases are shared with TRBD2. V lost 5 bases and J lost 4; bases outside the gene matches: 13. The CDR3 runs to 16 residues. The germline V gene has CDR1 DFQATT and CDR2 SNEGSKA (reference sequence). The CDR3 DNA is TGCAGTGCTGACCCCATTAGCGGGACCTCTTACAATGAGCAGTTCTTC. The encoded protein is CSADPISGTSYNEQFF.

This clonotype showed up many times. The chain recombines TRBV4-1 with TRBJ1-5; D is ambiguous. Germline assignment: CDR1 MGHRA and CDR2 YSYEKL. The CDR3 is 13 residues long. V was cut by 0 bases and J by 6 bases, with 6 bases left in between. The CDR3 region has the DNA TGCGCCAGCAGCCAAGATACGGTTCAGCCCCAGCATTTT. Protein sequence: CASSQDTVQPQHF.

In its sample, this clonotype was seen many times. J is TRBJ2-4 and V is TRBV11-2; D is perhaps TRBD1 or TRBD2 (6 bases each). The CDR3 totals 17 residues. V shed 5 bases and J shed 7 bases, with 24 bases lying between them. Looked up from germline, CDR1 is SGHAT and CDR2 is FQNNGV. CDR3 region: CASSLDWRGSLGNIQYF. The CDR3 region has the DNA TGTGCCAGCAGCCTGGATTGGAGGGGGAGTCTTGGGAACATTCAGTACTTC.

This clonotype was found many times. The V gene is TRBV5-1, the J gene TRBJ1-2; TRBD1 agrees at 7 bases. With V trimmed by 3 bases and J by 6 bases, 14 bases remained unmatched. This CDR3 spans 16 amino acids. CDR1 is SGHRS and CDR2 is YFSETQ in the germline V gene. The CDR3: CASSSTISKTGHGYTF. CDR3 coding DNA: TGCGCCAGCAGCTCAACGATATCAAAGACAGGGCATGGCTACACCTTC.

This clonotype occurred many times. The chain combines TRBV24-1 with TRBJ2-5; TRBD1 is a possible D gene (5 bases). The V gene's germline CDR1 is KGHDR and CDR2 SFDVKD. The CDR3 contains 14 residues. Trimming removed 0 bases from V and 5 bases from J, with 9 bases in between. The CDR3 DNA is TGTGCCACCAGTGATTTGCATGGGGCGGAGACCCAGTACTTC. Its protein is CATSDLHGAETQYF.

The table lists this clonotype with many counts. The chain combines TRBV20-1 with TRBJ1-3; D call uncertain. Trimming shortened V by 3 bases and J by 0 bases, and 9 bases separated the two germline ends. Germline CDR1 and CDR2: DFQATT and SNEGSKA (reference sequence). This CDR3 is 14 amino acids long. The CDR3 nucleotides read TGCAGTGCTAGGTCCCCCTACTCTGGAAACACCATATATTTT. It is translated as CSARSPYSGNTIYF.

This clonotype was found many times. The chain uses TRBV12-3 or TRBV12-4 and TRBJ2-2, with a possible D match to TRBD2 (6 bases). Trimming removed 1 base at V and 7 bases at J, with 10 bases between. CDR3 size: 14 residues. The CDR3 loop is CASSLVAGNGELFF. Here the CDR3 DNA reads TGTGCCAGCAGTTTAGTGGCGGGAAACGGGGAGCTGTTTTTT.

Ten or more counts support this clonotype. The genes are TRBV29-1 and TRBJ1-2, with 8 bases fitting TRBD1. V was pared by 7 bases and J by 6 bases, with 10 bases of the junction left unmatched. The CDR3 covers 13 residues. CDR1 is SQVTM, CDR2 ANQGSEA, per germline. CDR3 sequence: CSAPLPGQDGYTF. The DNA of the CDR3 is TGCAGCGCCCCGTTACCGGGACAGGATGGCTACACCTTC. The entire variable domain, with the rest obtained from reference TRBV29-1 and TRBJ1-2, is as follows: SAVISQKPSRDICQRGTSLTIQCQVDSQVTMMFWYRQQPGQSLTLIATANQGSEATYESGFVIDKFPISRPNLTFSTLTVSNMSPEDSSIYLCSAPLPGQDGYTFGSGTRLTVV.

There are a few counts of this clonotype. One base away lies a much larger clone, so this may be a sequencing read error. This chain joins TRBV25-1 and TRBJ1-1; 7 nucleotides match TRBD1. This CDR3 contains 13 residues. Germline CDR1 MGHDK, CDR2 SYGVNS. The CDR3 region is CASSESRQGITLF. CDR3 coding DNA: TGTGCCAGCAGTGAATCTCGACAGGGAATAACTCTCTTT.

The gene calls are TRBV6-1 and TRBJ2-7, with D perhaps matching TRBD1 (6 bases). Trimming pared 4 bases from V and 5 bases from J, leaving 18 bases between. Germline lookup yields CDR1 MNHNS and CDR2 SASEGT. This CDR3 region has 15 residues. CDR3 sequence: CASSAGTTLYNEQYF. The CDR3 region has the DNA TGTGCCAGCAGTGCCGGGACAACCCTTTACAACGAGCAGTACTTC.

This clonotype was seen a handful of times. The gene calls are TRBV5-1 and TRBJ2-2, with D possibly matching TRBD2 (5 bases). In germline, CDR1 is SGHRS, CDR2 YFSETQ. CDR3 length equals 13 residues. V was trimmed by 4 bases and J by 8 bases, leaving 12 bases between them. CDR3 DNA sequence: TGCGCCAGCAGCAATCGGACGGGGGGGGAGCTGTTTTTT. Translating it yields CASSNRTGGELFF. Together with reference TRBV5-1 and TRBJ2-2, the CDR3 gives the full variable domain: KAGVTQTPRYLIKTRGQQVTLSCSPISGHRSVSWYQQTPGQGLQFLFEYFSETQRNKGNFPGRFSGRQFSNSRSEMNVSTLELGDSALYLCASSNRTGGELFFGEGSRLTVL.

In this sample, this clonotype turned up many times. The V gene is TRBV2, the J gene TRBJ1-5; 10 bases agree with TRBD1. This CDR3 comprises 15 residues. The germline V gene has CDR1 SNHLY and CDR2 FYNNEI. Trimming cost V 5 bases and J 7 bases; bases outside gene matches: 8. In nucleotides, the CDR3 is TGTGCCAGCAGTAGCTTGACAGGGGGCGCGCAGCCCCAGCATTTT. This sequence encodes CASSSLTGGAQPQHF.

This clonotype was seen ten or more times. This rearrangement joins TRBV12-3 or TRBV12-4 to TRBJ2-7; D is possibly TRBD2 (6 bases). The CDR3 totals 13 residues. V was pared by 6 bases and J by 2 bases, with 11 bases between. The CDR3 here is CASRARETYEQYF. The CDR3, as DNA: TGTGCCAGCAGGGCCCGGGAGACCTACGAGCAGTACTTC.

This clonotype has a handful of counts. This may arise from a read error, as a much more abundant clone is one base away. The rearrangement uses TRBV15 and TRBJ1-2, with D uncertain. The CDR3 spans 14 residues. Germline V gives CDR1 LNHNV, CDR2 YYDKDF (reference sequence). The germline V and J ends were trimmed by 5 bases and 10 bases, with 20 bases remaining between them. Here the CDR3 reads CATSSQRDERDYTF. The CDR3 nucleotides are TGTGCCACCAGCTCGCAGCGAGACGAGAGAGACTACACCTTC.

This clonotype was recorded at least ten times. The chain is built from TRBV20-1 and TRBJ1-5; 7 bases are shared with TRBD1. This CDR3 spans 15 amino acids. Trimming at V came to 6 bases and at J to 2 bases, leaving 10 bases not matched to a gene. Germline lookup yields CDR1 DFQATT and CDR2 SNEGSKA (reference sequence). CDR3 coding DNA: TGCAGTGCCACGGAACAGGGGATAGGCAATCAGCCCCAGCATTTT. Amino acid sequence: CSATEQGIGNQPQHF.